These 18 T cell receptor beta chains originate from one sample sequenced in a study of cytomegalovirus exposure and HLA in healthy donors. With 60 Vbeta and 13 Jbeta primers, the PCR was carried out. TCRdb's table, derived via immunoSEQ multiplex PCR, lists solely in-frame clones and lacks some. This sample has 180,000 or so clones, with 82% found just once. The sample was PBMCs. All receptors derive from a man aged 40-49 years in good health and CMV-seronegative.

The chain couples TRBV5-1 to TRBJ1-2; D is unclear. Deletions cut 0 bases from V and 8 bases from J, with 14 bases between. The CDR3 is made up of 14 amino acids. CDR1 SGHRS and CDR2 YFSETQ come from the germline V gene. Written as DNA, the CDR3 is TGCGCCAGCAGCTTGGAAGGTGCAGGTGGAGGCTACACCTTC. Protein product: CASSLEGAGGGYTF.

The chain links TRBV7-2 to TRBJ2-7; 10 bases are a match to TRBD1. CDR3 length equals 14 residues. The germline gives CDR1 SGHTA, CDR2 FQGNSA. The junction had 8 bases not matched to a gene; V was cut back by 5 bases and J by 7 bases. CDR3 bases: TGTGCCAGCAGCATCGACAGGGGGCTCGGTGAGCAGTACTTC. Amino acids: CASSIDRGLGEQYF.

The sample holds one count of this clone. The V and J genes are TRBV29-1 and TRBJ2-7; TRBD1 matches 7 bases. The J segment lost 3 bases and the V segment lost 5 bases, leaving 13 bases of the junction unmatched. CDR3 length: 15 amino acids. Germline V gene sequence: CDR1 SQVTM, CDR2 ANQGSEA. CDR3 region: CSVSPGSGGLYEQYF. The DNA of the CDR3 is TGCAGCGTTTCTCCCGGATCAGGGGGTCTCTACGAGCAGTACTTC.

The V call is TRBV6-6, the J call TRBJ1-5; maybe TRBD1 (5 bases). Germline V CDR1 and CDR2: MNHNY, SVGAGI (reference sequence). The CDR3 spans 15 residues. The V end was cut by 2 bases, the J end by 0 bases, with 8 bases between. CDR3 nucleotide sequence: TGTGCCAGCAGTTACGGGGGGAATAGCAATCAGCCCCAGCATTTT. As protein: CASSYGGNSNQPQHF.

The rearrangement links TRBV5-1 to TRBJ2-5, with TRBD2 identical over 15 bases. The V segment lost 4 bases and the J segment 4 bases; nucleotides outside the gene matches: 5. From germline, CDR1 is SGHRS and CDR2 YFSETQ. This CDR3 contains 16 residues. Here the CDR3 reads CASSPWTSGGVETQYF. The CDR3 DNA sequence: TGCGCCAGCAGCCCCTGGACTAGCGGGGGGGTAGAGACCCAGTACTTC.

This clone was seen only once. This chain links TRBV27 with TRBJ2-3; D is unresolved. With 5 bases removed from V and 2 bases from J, the gap between germline ends came to 5 bases. This CDR3 has 12 amino acids. Germline V CDR1 and CDR2: MNHEY, SMNVEV (reference sequence). The CDR3: CASSPYTDTQYF. The CDR3 DNA reads as TGTGCCAGCAGTCCCTACACAGATACGCAGTATTTT.

The chain joins TRBV19 to TRBJ1-2; no definite D call. The CDR3 has 11 amino acids. Looked up from germline, CDR1 is LNHDA and CDR2 is SQIVND (reference sequence). The germline V and J ends were trimmed by 5 bases and 2 bases, with 3 bases remaining between them. CDR3 in amino acids: CASSQNYGYTF. The CDR3 coding sequence is TGTGCCAGTAGTCAAAACTATGGCTACACCTTC.

J is TRBJ2-7 and V is TRBV19; possible D gene TRBD2, 5 bases. From germline, CDR1 is LNHDA and CDR2 SQIVND (reference sequence). Trimming left V 6 bases short and J 0 bases short, with 12 bases between. There are 14 residues in the CDR3. The chain's CDR3 is CASSTDGISYEQYF. Written as DNA, the CDR3 is TGTGCCAGTAGCACCGACGGGATCTCCTACGAGCAGTACTTC.

The chain is built from TRBV7-2 and TRBJ2-3; 7 nucleotides align to TRBD2. V lost 7 bases, J lost 2 bases, and 9 bases stayed unmatched. Germline values: CDR1 SGHTA, CDR2 FQGNSA. This CDR3 spans 15 amino acids. For the CDR3, the DNA is TGTGCCAGCAAGAACCCGGGACTACTCACAGATACGCAGTATTTT. Translation: CASKNPGLLTDTQYF.

This chain joins TRBV6-5 and TRBJ1-4, with a weak D call TRBD1 (6 bases). Germline CDR1 and CDR2: MNHEY and SVGAGI. Trimming took off 4 bases at V and 0 bases at J, with 9 bases between the two ends. This CDR3 contains 15 residues. CDR3 coding DNA: TGTGCCAGCAGTTTAACAGGGACAACTAATGAAAAACTGTTTTTT. It yields the protein CASSLTGTTNEKLFF.

This sequence joins TRBV5-1 and TRBJ1-3; 7 nucleotides match TRBD1. The germline V gene encodes CDR1 SGHRS and CDR2 YFSETQ. With 5 bases clipped from V and 1 base from J, the junction kept 3 bases outside the gene matches. The CDR3 is 14 amino acids. CDR3 sequence reads: CASRPQGSGNTIYF. CDR3 in DNA: TGCGCCAGCAGACCACAGGGGTCTGGAAACACCATATATTTT.

The genes are TRBV19 and TRBJ1-5; D unresolved. Germline CDR1 LNHDA, CDR2 SQIVND (reference sequence). The V gene lost 6 bases and the J gene lost 2 bases, with 5 bases spanning the gap. This CDR3 contains 12 residues. In DNA, the CDR3 is TGTGCCAGTAGCCTACGCAATCAGCCCCAGCATTTT. Its translation: CASSLRNQPQHF. Looking up the rest from reference TRBV19 and TRBJ1-5 gives the full variable domain: DGGITQSPKYLFRKEGQNVTLSCEQNLNHDAMYWYRQDPGQGLRLIYYSQIVNDFQKGDIAEGYSVSREKKESFPLTVTSAQKNPTAFYLCASSLRNQPQHFGDGTRLSIL.

Details on this clone: Distinct nucleotide sequences in the sample also encode this CDR3. This chain connects TRBV4-2 to TRBJ2-3; 8 bases are shared with TRBD2. Germline trimming cut 4 bases from V and 0 bases from J; bases unmatched to any gene: 3. There are 15 residues in the CDR3. Germline V gene sequence: CDR1 LGHNA, CDR2 YNFKEQ. The CDR3 protein is CASSRTSGSTDTQYF. CDR3 in DNA: TGTGCCAGCAGCCGTACTAGCGGAAGCACAGATACGCAGTATTTT.

This chain uses TRBV7-6 with TRBJ2-1, with a tentative D call TRBD2 (7 bases). V was clipped by 3 bases and J by 4 bases, with 13 bases between them. CDR1 is SGHVS, CDR2 FNYEAQ, per germline. The CDR3 extends over 15 amino acids. Here the CDR3 reads CASSLGGPLYNEQFF. CDR3 bases: TGTGCCAGCAGCTTGGGGGGGCCTCTATACAATGAGCAGTTCTTC.

V and J are TRBV18 and TRBJ1-1, with D perhaps TRBD1 (5 bases). Germline V gene data show CDR1 as KGHSH and CDR2 as LQKENI. The CDR3 runs 14 residues. V lost 5 bases to trimming and J lost 2 bases, with 12 bases between them. CDR3 in DNA: TGTGCCAGCTCAAAAATCCAGGGTAACACTGAAGCTTTCTTT. The encoded protein is CASSKIQGNTEAFF.

To note about this clone: One end of the junction fails to match germline, which may point to a read error. J is TRBJ2-7 and V is TRBV7-7, with 7 bases matching TRBD1. The CDR3 is 15 residues long. The germline gives CDR1 SSHAT, CDR2 FNYEAQ (reference sequence). The CDR3 nucleotides read TGTGCTAGCAGCGACGACAGGGCACCTTCGTACGAGCAGTACTTC. Translation gives CASSDDRAPSYEQYF.

The chain combines TRBV6-5 with TRBJ2-1; D is possibly TRBD1 (5 bases). The germline CDR1 and CDR2 sequences are MNHEY and SVGAGI. This CDR3 is built from 13 residues. Trimming stripped 6 bases from V and 4 bases from J, with 10 bases between. Written as DNA, the CDR3 is TGTGCCAGCAGAAGACAGAATTACAATGAGCAGTTCTTC. Its translation is CASRRQNYNEQFF.

The chain combines TRBV4-2 with TRBJ1-1; perhaps TRBD1 as D (6 bases). The V and J ends lost 0 bases and 1 base respectively, with 9 bases between them. The germline gives CDR1 LGHNA, CDR2 YNFKEQ. This CDR3 has 15 amino acids. The CDR3 sequence: CASSQDGRGNTEAFF. The CDR3 DNA sequence: TGTGCCAGCAGCCAAGATGGCAGGGGGAACACTGAAGCTTTCTTT.